These T cell receptor beta chains were read from a single sample in a study of shared clonotypes between healthy human individuals. Libraries were prepared by immunoSEQ multiplex PCR; TCRdb keeps only in-frame clonotypes and omits some of them. This sample has around 720,000 clones, with 73% found just once. What was sequenced was memory CD4+ T cells sorted from blood. The source of these receptors is a woman aged 25 to 39 in good health. The CDR3 runs from the conserved cysteine through the conserved F or W. A D gene is named only where the DNA matches it firmly. The size of a clone is reported for some rows only, either as once, few or many, or as a class for expanded clones.

cdr3_aa	cdr3_nt	clone_size	d_call	v_call	j_call
CASSQGSGSQGKDTQYF	TGTGCCAGCAGCCAAGGTAGCGGGAGTCAGGGTAAAGATACGCAGTATTTT	few	TRBD2	TRBV4-2	TRBJ2-3
CASRKQGLLGTNEKLFF	TGTGCCAGCCGAAAACAGGGGCTATTAGGGACTAATGAAAAACTGTTTTTT	few	TRBD1	TRBV2	TRBJ1-4
CASSADRGVNQPQHF	TGCGCCAGCAGCGCGGACAGGGGGGTCAATCAGCCCCAGCATTTT	NA	TRBD1	TRBV4-1	TRBJ1-5
CASSFRGEQYF	TGTGCCAGCAGCTTCAGGGGCGAGCAGTACTTC	NA	NA	TRBV5-6	TRBJ2-7
CAGGTGASRTAGYTF	TGTGCCGGAGGGACAGGGGCCTCGAGGACCGCTGGCTACACCTTC	NA	TRBD1	TRBV28	TRBJ1-2
CASSLGNNYEQYF	TGTGCCAGCAGCTTAGGGAACAACTACGAGCAGTACTTC	many	NA	TRBV11-2	TRBJ2-7
CASSILGPGQPQHF	TGTGCCAGTAGTATTCTGGGGCCGGGTCAGCCCCAGCATTTT	NA	NA	TRBV19	TRBJ1-5
CASSDNPGWNTEAFF	TGTGCCAGCAGTGACAACCCGGGTTGGAACACTGAAGCTTTCTTT	NA	NA	TRBV2	TRBJ1-1
CASPITGFNQPQHF	TGTGCCAGCCCTATTACAGGGTTCAATCAGCCCCAGCATTTT	NA	NA	TRBV28	TRBJ1-5
CASSLTAYGYTF	TGTGCCAGCAGCTTAACAGCTTATGGCTACACCTTC	few	NA	TRBV7-9	TRBJ1-2
CASSPTLSGFETQYF	TGCGCCAGCAGCCCGACGTTATCCGGGTTCGAGACCCAGTACTTC	NA	NA	TRBV4-1	TRBJ2-5
CASSREGQDTQYF	TGTGCCAGCTCGCGGGAGGGCCAAGATACGCAGTATTTT	many	TRBD2	TRBV19	TRBJ2-3
CASSVNPWNYNEQFF	TGTGCCAGCAGTGTTAATCCCTGGAACTACAATGAGCAGTTCTTC	NA	NA	TRBV6-4	TRBJ2-1
CASSYSGQGHEKLFF	TGTGCCAGCAGTTACTCGGGACAGGGGCATGAAAAACTGTTTTTT	NA	TRBD1	TRBV6-6	TRBJ1-4
CASSLMGVWETQYF	TGCGCCAGCAGCTTGATGGGGGTGTGGGAGACCCAGTACTTC	NA	NA	TRBV5-1	TRBJ2-5
CASSALAGGTYEQYF	TGCGCCAGCAGCGCCCTAGCGGGAGGAACCTACGAGCAGTACTTC	NA	TRBD2	TRBV5-1	TRBJ2-7
CASRAGQGVPRRNNEQFF	TGTGCCAGCAGGGCGGGACAGGGAGTCCCTCGGCGTAACAATGAGCAGTTCTTC	once	TRBD1	TRBV2	TRBJ2-1
CASSLVMGSGNTEAFF	TGTGCCAGCAGCCTAGTTATGGGTTCCGGGAACACTGAAGCTTTCTTT	NA	NA	TRBV11-2	TRBJ1-1
CASSPGLAGANNEQFF	TGTGCCAGCAGCCCTGGACTAGCGGGAGCGAACAATGAGCAGTTCTTC	NA	TRBD2	TRBV7-9	TRBJ2-1
CASSPTGTANTGELFF	TGTGCCAGCTCACCAACGGGGACTGCGAACACCGGGGAGCTGTTTTTT	NA	NA	TRBV18	TRBJ2-2
CAIREGPYEQYF	TGTGCCATAAGGGAGGGCCCCTACGAGCAGTACTTC	NA	TRBD2	TRBV28	TRBJ2-7
CASSKSSYLGETQYF	TGCGCCAGCAGCAAGAGCAGCTACCTGGGTGAGACCCAGTACTTC	NA	NA	TRBV4-1	TRBJ2-5
CTSSQPTSGSYNEQFF	TGCACCAGCAGCCAACCGACTAGCGGCTCCTACAATGAGCAGTTCTTC	NA	NA	TRBV1	TRBJ2-1
CASSLGAGPSSYEQYF	TGCGCCAGCAGCTTGGGTGCGGGCCCAAGCTCCTACGAGCAGTACTTC	NA	NA	TRBV5-1	TRBJ2-7
CASSIGRAGNQPQHF	TGTGCCAGTAGTATCGGGAGGGCGGGCAATCAGCCCCAGCATTTT	few	NA	TRBV19	TRBJ1-5
CASSQDAGDSYEQYF	TGTGCCAGCAGCCAGGACGCAGGGGACTCCTACGAGCAGTACTTC	NA	NA	TRBV2	TRBJ2-7
CASSQRQGGEQYF	TGTGCCAGTAGTCAACGACAGGGGGGCGAGCAGTACTTC	NA	TRBD1	TRBV19	TRBJ2-7
CASSLYDSGELFF	TGTGCCAGCAGCTTATACGATTCCGGGGAGCTGTTTTTT	NA	NA	TRBV7-2	TRBJ2-2
CASSLQGRAEAFF	TGTGCCAGCAGTTTGCAGGGGAGGGCTGAAGCTTTCTTT	once	NA	TRBV6-5	TRBJ1-1
CASSKKSSGNTIYF	TGTGCCAGTAGCAAGAAGAGCTCTGGAAACACCATATATTTT	NA	NA	TRBV19	TRBJ1-3
CASRRTGGETQYF	TGTGCCAGCAGGCGTACAGGGGGAGAGACCCAGTACTTC	once	TRBD1	TRBV27	TRBJ2-5
CASSAREGLMNEQFF	TGTGCCAGCAGCGCTCGGGAGGGCCTTATGAATGAGCAGTTCTTC	few	TRBD2	TRBV7-6	TRBJ2-1
CASSLSGGTDTQYF	TGTGCCAGCAGCTTATCAGGGGGCACAGATACGCAGTATTTT	NA	NA	TRBV11-3	TRBJ2-3
CASSRQNTEAFF	TGTGCCAGCAGTCGTCAGAACACTGAAGCTTTCTTT	few	NA	TRBV6-5	TRBJ1-1
CAWSTNRDQPQHF	TGTGCCTGGAGTACTAACAGGGATCAGCCCCAGCATTTT	NA	NA	TRBV30	TRBJ1-5
CAWSVIAGGPRETQYF	TGTGCCTGGAGTGTTATAGCGGGAGGGCCGCGAGAGACCCAGTACTTC	NA	TRBD2	TRBV30	TRBJ2-5
CASSPGTSSGYGYTF	TGCGCCAGCAGCCCCGGGACATCCAGTGGCTATGGCTACACCTTC	NA	NA	TRBV5-1	TRBJ1-2
CASSYSIAEDYEQYF	TGTGCCAGCAGTTACTCGATAGCGGAGGACTACGAGCAGTACTTC	NA	NA	TRBV6-5	TRBJ2-7
CASSLDGSGTDTQYF	TGTGCCAGCAGCCTGGACGGGAGTGGGACAGATACGCAGTATTTT	NA	NA	TRBV7-2	TRBJ2-3
CASSLGTGSIYEQYF	TGTGCCAGCAGCCTGGGGACAGGGTCTATCTACGAGCAGTACTTC	NA	TRBD1	TRBV5-4	TRBJ2-7
CASSPRQGASGEQYF	TGTGCCAGCAGCCCCAGACAGGGGGCAAGCGGCGAGCAGTACTTC	many	TRBD1	TRBV11-2	TRBJ2-7
CASSRPTGSPYF	TGTGCCAGCAGCCGACCCACAGGGTCTCCGTATTTT	few	NA	TRBV11-2	TRBJ2-3